The 21 T cell receptor beta chains given below trace back to one sample, sequenced in a study of identical twins. TCRdb analysed the 5' RACE reads with MiXCR anew, one entry per CDR3 protein. The sample has roughly 200,000 distinct CDR3 sequences; approximately 16% are singletons. These records were also assigned to another study, of T cells expressing NK-cell markers.

Sequencing was carried out using CD8+ T cells sorted from blood. These receptors were obtained from a woman aged 18-29 years in good health.

The genes are TRBV2 and TRBJ2-1, with no clear D. This CDR3 region has 14 residues. The germline gives CDR1 SNHLY, CDR2 FYNNEI. The V end lost 4 bases, the J end lost 0 bases, and 7 bases lay between the germline ends. The CDR3 spells CASSVLSSYNEQFF. The DNA of the CDR3 is TGTGCCAGCAGTGTCCTTTCCTCCTACAATGAGCAGTTCTTC. Full variable domain (outside the CDR3, taken from reference TRBV2 and TRBJ2-1): EPEVTQTPSHQVTQMGQEVILRCVPISNHLYFYWYRQILGQKVEFLVSFYNNEISEKSEIFDDQFSVERPDGSNFTLKIRSTKLEDSAMYFCASSVLSSYNEQFFGPGTRLTVL.

The chain carries TRBV30 and TRBJ2-7, with TRBD2 matching over 8 bases. The V gene end was trimmed by 0 bases and the J gene end by 2 bases; junction bases not matched to a gene: 6. CDR3 size: 15 residues. CDR1 is GTSNPN, CDR2 SVGIG, per germline (reference sequence). The CDR3 loop is CAWSVRKREPYEQYF. In DNA form, the CDR3 reads TGTGCCTGGAGTGTACGCAAGCGGGAGCCCTACGAGCAGTACTTC.

This clonotype was counted a few times. The gene calls are TRBV7-9 and TRBJ2-7, with 9 bases identical to TRBD1. The junction had 7 bases not matched to a gene; V was cut back by 5 bases and J by 2 bases. This CDR3 region has 15 residues. Germline CDR1 is SEHNR and CDR2 is FQNEAQ (reference sequence). The CDR3 sequence: CASSLGTGNPYEQYF. The CDR3 DNA reads as TGTGCCAGCAGCCTCGGGACAGGGAACCCCTACGAGCAGTACTTC.

The sample holds a few counts of this clonotype. V gene TRBV3-1 combines with J gene TRBJ2-7, with TRBD2 identical over 10 bases. The V gene end was trimmed by 4 bases and the J gene end by 2 bases; junction bases not matched to a gene: 2. Germline-derived CDR1 and CDR2 are LGHDT and YNNKEL (reference sequence). This CDR3 is 14 amino acids long. DNA of the CDR3: TGTGCCAGCAGCCCCACTAGCGGGACCTACGAGCAGTACTTC. This encodes CASSPTSGTYEQYF.

The CDR3 here is CATSDFTDTQYF. The CDR3 bases are TGTGCCACCAGTGATTTCACTGATACGCAGTATTTT. The chain combines TRBV24-1 with TRBJ2-3; unclear D gene. There are 12 residues in the CDR3. The V gene's germline CDR1 is KGHDR and CDR2 SFDVKD. Trimming shortened V by 1 base and J by 6 bases, and 4 bases separated the two germline ends.

The CDR3 loop reads CASCLMGRGESTDTQYF. As DNA, the CDR3 is TGTGCCAGTTGCTTAATGGGCAGGGGGGAAAGCACAGATACGCAGTATTTT. The rearrangement links TRBV12-3 or TRBV12-4 to TRBJ2-3, with a tentative D call TRBD1 (7 bases). Trimming took off 9 bases at V and 0 bases at J, with 22 bases between the two ends. CDR3 length equals 17 residues.

This clonotype was seen more than once but under ten times. V is TRBV9 and J is TRBJ2-1; D is perhaps TRBD2 (7 bases). Germline V gene sequence: CDR1 SGDLS, CDR2 YYNGEE. Trimming removed 0 bases at V and 4 bases at J, with 11 bases between. The CDR3 consists of 15 residues. CDR3 DNA: TGTGCCAGCAGCGTAGTCGGGGGGCCGTACAATGAGCAGTTCTTC. Its protein product is CASSVVGGPYNEQFF.

The table lists this clonotype with many counts. The chain carries TRBV12-3 or TRBV12-4 and TRBJ2-1; D is undetermined. Trimming removed 5 bases at V and 6 bases at J, with 8 bases between. The CDR3 contains 12 residues. The chain's CDR3 is CASSLPRNEQFF. The CDR3, as DNA: TGTGCCAGCAGTCTACCTCGCAATGAGCAGTTCTTC.

This clonotype was detected only a few times. V usage is TRBV27 and J usage is TRBJ2-5; 7 bases fit TRBD1. The CDR3 runs 16 residues. Germline CDR1 reads MNHEY; CDR2 reads SMNVEV (reference sequence). J gave up 9 bases and V 4 bases, and 17 bases lay outside the gene matches. Here the CDR3 reads CASSSVLGRGSGPQYF. CDR3 nucleotides: TGTGCCAGCAGTTCGGTTTTGGGCAGGGGGTCAGGGCCCCAGTACTTC.

The chain combines TRBV20-1 with TRBJ2-4; TRBD2 matches at 14 bases. The CDR3 extends over 15 amino acids. Unmatched junction bases numbered 3, after V lost 0 bases and J lost 8 bases. Germline-derived CDR1 and CDR2 are DFQATT and SNEGSKA (reference sequence). For the CDR3, the DNA is TGCAGTGCTAGAGATGGGACTAGCGGGGGTGACATTCAGTACTTC. It specifies CSARDGTSGGDIQYF.

This clonotype has a count of ten or more. This chain connects TRBV6-1 to TRBJ2-1, with D possibly TRBD2 on 7 matching bases. The germline CDR1 and CDR2 sequences are MNHNS and SASEGT. Trimming shortened V by 6 bases and J by 0 bases, and 15 bases separated the two germline ends. CDR3 length equals 16 residues. The CDR3 DNA is TGTGCCAGCAGGGGGGGGCCGGAGAGCTCCTACAATGAGCAGTTCTTC. This encodes CASRGGPESSYNEQFF.

This clonotype was observed once. V and J are TRBV7-2 and TRBJ2-5; the D gene is possibly TRBD2 (5 bases). The ends were cut back, 5 bases at V and 3 bases at J, with 22 bases in the middle. The CDR3 has 17 residues. Germline values: CDR1 SGHTA, CDR2 FQGNSA. CDR3 loop: CASSLPSGTTPKETQYF. Here the CDR3 DNA reads TGTGCCAGCAGCCTCCCGTCGGGAACAACCCCAAAAGAGACCCAGTACTTC.

CDR3 DNA sequence: TGTGCCAGCAGTTACGAGGCTACTGGAGTAGGTTACGAGCAGTACTTC. This sequence encodes CASSYEATGVGYEQYF. The chain joins TRBV6-5 to TRBJ2-7; D is unresolved. This CDR3 contains 16 residues. Trimming pared 2 bases from V and 4 bases from J, leaving 18 bases between. Germline V lookup: CDR1 MNHEY, CDR2 SVGAGI.

V gene TRBV15 combines with J gene TRBJ2-2; D is unclear. CDR1 is LNHNV, CDR2 YYDKDF, per germline (reference sequence). The CDR3 has 15 amino acids. Trimming removed 0 bases at V and 6 bases at J, with 11 bases between. CDR3 sequence reads: CATSRDTPGSGELFF. For the CDR3, the DNA is TGTGCCACCAGCAGAGATACCCCCGGGTCCGGGGAGCTGTTTTTT. The variable domain in full, with the rest retrieved from reference TRBV15 and TRBJ2-2, is DAMVIQNPRYQVTQFGKPVTLSCSQTLNHNVMYWYQQKSSQAPKLLFHYYDKDFNNEADTPDNFQSRRPNTSFCFLDIRSPGLGDTAMYLCATSRDTPGSGELFFGEGSRLTVL.

This clonotype was observed a handful of times. The chain is built from TRBV4-2 and TRBJ1-4; D remains unclear. CDR1 is LGHNA, CDR2 YNFKEQ, per germline. The CDR3 totals 14 residues. The V end lost 3 bases, the J end lost 7 bases, and 12 bases lay between the germline ends. CDR3 region: CASSQKTHSEKLFF. Here the CDR3 DNA reads TGTGCCAGCAGCCAGAAGACACACAGTGAAAAACTGTTTTTT.

The chain employs TRBV5-1 and TRBJ2-3; no reliable D call. Germline V lookup: CDR1 SGHRS, CDR2 YFSETQ. The CDR3 length is 16 residues. Trimming stripped 2 bases from V and 0 bases from J, with 13 bases between. CDR3 loop: CASSLPTHSSTDTQYF. For the CDR3, the DNA is TGCGCCAGCAGCTTACCTACACATTCTAGCACAGATACGCAGTATTTT. Complete variable domain (other parts from reference TRBV5-1 and TRBJ2-3): KAGVTQTPRYLIKTRGQQVTLSCSPISGHRSVSWYQQTPGQGLQFLFEYFSETQRNKGNFPGRFSGRQFSNSRSEMNVSTLELGDSALYLCASSLPTHSSTDTQYFGPGTRLTVL.

This clonotype was recorded at least ten times. The chain recombines TRBV5-1 with TRBJ2-7; maybe TRBD1 (6 bases). The germline CDR1 and CDR2 sequences are SGHRS and YFSETQ. The V end lost 5 bases, the J end lost 3 bases, and 15 bases lay between the germline ends. The CDR3 has 14 amino acids. Here the CDR3 reads CASSFPDSLYEQYF. DNA for the CDR3: TGCGCCAGCAGTTTTCCGGACAGCCTCTACGAGCAGTACTTC. Complete variable domain (other parts from reference TRBV5-1 and TRBJ2-7): KAGVTQTPRYLIKTRGQQVTLSCSPISGHRSVSWYQQTPGQGLQFLFEYFSETQRNKGNFPGRFSGRQFSNSRSEMNVSTLELGDSALYLCASSFPDSLYEQYFGPGTRLTVT.

A few counts support this clonotype. This chain connects TRBV10-3 to TRBJ1-1; D unresolved. This CDR3 contains 11 residues. Germline V CDR1 and CDR2: ENHRY, SYGVKD. V gave up 4 bases and J gave up 5 bases, with 5 bases separating them. The CDR3 nucleotides read TGTGCCATCAGTGTAGGGACTGAAGCTTTCTTT. Its translation: CAISVGTEAFF.

This clonotype was observed a handful of times. The chain uses TRBV27 and TRBJ2-7; D remains unclear. The CDR3 is 13 amino acids. Deletions cut 5 bases from V and 2 bases from J, with 10 bases between. The V gene's germline CDR1 is MNHEY and CDR2 SMNVEV (reference sequence). The CDR3 DNA is TGTGCCAGCAGTCCCTCCCTGGCCTACGAGCAGTACTTC. It specifies CASSPSLAYEQYF.

The chain employs TRBV5-6 and TRBJ1-2; D unclear. This CDR3 is built from 13 residues. CDR1 SGHDT and CDR2 YYEEEE come from the germline V gene. Between the trimmed V and J ends, which lost 10 bases and 7 bases, there was a span of 20 bases. The CDR3 reads CASRGFPESGYTF. As DNA, the CDR3 is TGTGCCTCTCGGGGATTCCCTGAGAGTGGCTACACCTTC.

The chain carries TRBV10-3 and TRBJ2-2; 8 nucleotides line up with TRBD2. V lost 7 bases to trimming and J lost 5 bases; unmatched junction nucleotides: 15. There are 17 residues in the CDR3. In germline, CDR1 is ENHRY, CDR2 SYGVKD. The CDR3 nucleotides read TGTGCCATCAACCCGTCCATACTAGCGGAGCGGACCGGGGAGCTGTTTTTT. Its translation is CAINPSILAERTGELFF.